The clone carrying this TCR beta chain has a single count. The antigen is undetermined. The source of the sample is a study of identifying expanded T cells in peripheral blood. Per the germline V gene, CDR1 is KGHSH and CDR2 is LQKENI. The CDR3 length is 15 residues. The ends were cut back, 3 bases at V and 1 base at J, with 10 bases in the middle. Repertoires were generated with immunoSEQ multiplex PCR, while TCRdb's copy carries only in-frame clones and drops some. Of more than 75,000 clones in the sample, around nine tenths are singletons; the top ten hold about 3.9%. Notes on the study in general: Differentially abundant clones: roughly 1.2 between replicates, 16.4 at approximately 14 days, less than 20 at four.

No infections or other immune events were documented during collection. This chain joins TRBV18 and TRBJ1-5; D not certain. The sample taken for sequencing was blood. The TCR sequence derives from a person aged 18 to 75 in good health. The CDR3 protein is CASSPAPESNQPQHF. The DNA for the CDR3 is TGTGCCAGCTCACCCGCCCCAGAAAGCAATCAGCCCCAGCATTTT.